These 16 T cell receptor beta chains were all obtained from the same sample, sequenced in a study of CD8+CD57+ T cells in acquired aplastic anemia. It was genomic DNA that served as the template for profiling TCR beta VDJ and CDR3. Each CDR3 protein gets one entry after TCRdb re-called the reads with MiXCR. The data show under 350,000 distinct CDR3 sequences, with under 65% seen just once and 1% to 1.5% held by the top ten. Sequencing was done on patients that had shown CD8+CD57+ cell expansion by flow cytometry. Input material: sorted CD4+, CD8+, or CD8+CD57+ T cells (not recorded which) from PBMCs. These receptors came from a human donor with aplastic anemia.

Ten or more counts support this clonotype. The V call is TRBV18, the J call TRBJ1-2; perhaps TRBD1 as D (6 bases). The V and J ends lost 6 bases and 6 bases respectively, with 14 bases between them. The CDR3 has 13 residues. Germline CDR1 KGHSH, CDR2 LQKENI. The CDR3, as DNA: TGTGCCAGCTCGCGTTTTCCAGGGGATGGCTACACCTTC. It encodes CASSRFPGDGYTF.

The gene calls are TRBV7-9 and TRBJ2-7; 7 nucleotides match TRBD2. This CDR3 comprises 14 residues. Germline CDR1 SEHNR, CDR2 FQNEAQ (reference sequence). Unmatched junction bases numbered 6, after V lost 1 base and J lost 6 bases. The CDR3 protein is CASSLVRGSGEQYF. DNA of the CDR3: TGTGCCAGCAGCTTAGTACGCGGGAGTGGCGAGCAGTACTTC.

V usage is TRBV2 and J usage is TRBJ1-2; D remains ambiguous. Germline lookup yields CDR1 SNHLY and CDR2 FYNNEI. There are 15 residues in the CDR3. The germline V and J ends were trimmed by 1 base and 6 bases, with 15 bases remaining between them. CDR3 DNA: TGTGCCAGCAGTGAAGGGCAGCCAGGATTCGATGGCTACACCTTC. Its protein product is CASSEGQPGFDGYTF.

The genes are TRBV7-2 and TRBJ2-1; 8 bases map to TRBD2. The length of the CDR3 is 17 residues. Germline CDR1 and CDR2: SGHTA and FQGNSA. V gave up 5 bases and J gave up 9 bases; unmatched junction bases: 18. CDR3 bases: TGTGCCAGCAGCCGCGATCGATGGGGGCGGGAGGTCGGTGAGCAGTTCTTC. Translation: CASSRDRWGREVGEQFF.

This clonotype was found many times. The chain combines TRBV11-2 with TRBJ1-2; D is undetermined. V shed 0 bases and J shed 4 bases, with 6 bases lying between them. Germline lookup yields CDR1 SGHAT and CDR2 FQNNGV. The CDR3 is 13 amino acids. The CDR3 loop reads CASSLDSTYGYTF. The DNA of the CDR3 is TGTGCCAGCAGCTTAGATTCCACCTATGGCTACACCTTC.

This chain joins TRBV7-9 and TRBJ1-2; weak D call: TRBD1 (6 bases). CDR3 length equals 14 residues. Trimming cost V 5 bases and J 8 bases, with 18 bases left between them. Germline loops: CDR1 SEHNR, CDR2 FQNEAQ (reference sequence). Written as DNA, the CDR3 is TGTGCCAGCAGCCCGGGACAAACCCAAGGAGGCTACACCTTC. Protein sequence: CASSPGQTQGGYTF.

At least ten counts were recorded for this clonotype. The chain couples TRBV29-1 to TRBJ2-2; 11 nucleotides align to TRBD1. Germline assignment: CDR1 SQVTM and CDR2 ANQGSEA. J was trimmed by 7 bases and V by 4 bases; bases with no gene match: 5. The CDR3 totals 14 residues. The CDR3 sequence is CSVVGQGAVGELFF. The CDR3 DNA sequence: TGCAGCGTTGTTGGACAGGGGGCTGTCGGGGAGCTGTTTTTT.

This clonotype was recorded only once. This CDR3 reads CASSVRAMSSPLHF. For the CDR3, the DNA is TGTGCCAGCAGTGTCAGGGCAATGAGTTCACCCCTCCACTTT. The chain joins TRBV2 to TRBJ1-6; TRBD1 might be the D (5 bases). With 4 bases removed from V and 9 bases from J, the gap between germline ends came to 13 bases. The CDR3 is 14 residues long. CDR1 is SNHLY and CDR2 is FYNNEI in the germline V gene.

The genes are TRBV7-2 and TRBJ2-7; 8 bases map to TRBD1. The junction had 9 bases not matched to a gene; V was cut back by 5 bases and J by 3 bases. There are 15 residues in the CDR3. CDR1 and CDR2 from the germline V gene are SGHTA and FQGNSA. CDR3 coding DNA: TGTGCCAGCAGCCCAACTTGGACAGGGCTCTACGAGCAGTACTTC. Translation gives CASSPTWTGLYEQYF. Together with reference TRBV7-2 and TRBJ2-7, the CDR3 gives the full variable domain: GAGVSQSPSNKVTEKGKDVELRCDPISGHTALYWYRQSLGQGLEFLIYFQGNSAPDKSGLPSDRFSAERTGGSVSTLTIQRTQQEDSAVYLCASSPTWTGLYEQYFGPGTRLTVT.

Comments on this clonotype: One base away lies a much larger clone, so this may be a sequencing read error. V is TRBV19 and J is TRBJ1-1; TRBD1 matches 7 bases. The CDR3 is 13 residues long. The germline CDR1 and CDR2 sequences are LNHDA and SQIVND (reference sequence). The DNA for the CDR3 is TGTGCCAGTGGTATAGGACAGGTGAATGAAGCTTTCTTT. It encodes CASGIGQVNEAFF.

The chain employs TRBV7-9 and TRBJ2-7, with 7 positions matching TRBD1. The CDR3 totals 14 residues. Looked up from germline, CDR1 is SEHNR and CDR2 is FQNEAQ (reference sequence). The ends lost 5 bases at V and 3 bases at J; junction bases unmatched: 7. The CDR3 sequence is CASSRTGVDYEQYF. The CDR3, as DNA: TGTGCCAGCAGCCGAACAGGGGTAGACTACGAGCAGTACTTC.

This chain connects TRBV5-4 to TRBJ2-1, with D tentatively TRBD2 (6 bases). Trimming took off 0 bases at V and 4 bases at J, with 11 bases between the two ends. The germline CDR1 and CDR2 sequences are SGHNT and YYREEE (reference sequence). This CDR3 contains 15 residues. The CDR3 nucleotides read TGTGCCAGCAGCTTGGATGGGACTTCGTACAATGAGCAGTTCTTC. It codes for CASSLDGTSYNEQFF.

In its sample, this clonotype was seen many times. Possible read error: a much larger clone is one base away. This chain connects TRBV29-1 to TRBJ1-2; the D gene is possibly TRBD1 (6 bases). This CDR3 contains 13 residues. Looked up from germline, CDR1 is SQVTM and CDR2 is ANQGSEA. The CDR3 DNA reads TGCGGCGTTGTCCGACAGGACGTCTATGGCTACACCTTC. It specifies CGVVRQDVYGYTF.

The chain uses TRBV7-2 and TRBJ2-3, with 10 nucleotides matching TRBD2. The CDR3 runs 20 residues. CDR1 and CDR2 (germline): SGHTA, FQGNSA. V dropped 5 bases and J dropped 6; count of bases not matched to a gene: 23. CDR3 sequence: CASSPRQRGSGGALGDTQYF. The CDR3 DNA reads TGTGCCAGCAGCCCCCGGCAGAGGGGAAGCGGGGGGGCTTTAGGGGATACGCAGTATTTT.

This chain uses TRBV6-4 with TRBJ2-7, with a possible D match to TRBD2 (5 bases). The V gene's germline CDR1 is MRHNA and CDR2 SNTAGT. The CDR3 sequence is 14 residues long. Trimming removed 5 bases at V and 5 bases at J, with 16 bases between. CDR3 coding DNA: TGTGCCAGCAGTCCTGACGGGGATCGTAACGAGCAGTACTTC. Translating it yields CASSPDGDRNEQYF.

This chain connects TRBV5-1 to TRBJ2-5; the match to TRBD2 covers 8 bases. The CDR3 has 13 amino acids. Germline-derived CDR1 and CDR2 are SGHRS and YFSETQ. J lost 1 base, V lost 4 bases, and 0 bases had no gene match. The CDR3 loop reads CASSAGGQETQYF. The CDR3, as DNA: TGCGCCAGCAGCGCGGGAGGCCAAGAGACCCAGTACTTC.